A single sample is the source of the 3 T cell receptor beta chains below, sequenced in a study of spatial heterogeneity in lung cancer. MiXCR, applied by TCRdb to the 5' RACE reads, yields one record per CDR3 protein. The sample holds more than 2,500 distinct CDR3 sequences, 16% seen once. Time point noted: sample taken at primary tumor resection. Whole RNA came from tumor, nontumor lung or frozen PBMC and was sequenced without being sorted. The material was PBMCs, obtained at surgery. Every receptor here comes from a female donor with early-stage non-small cell lung cancer.

This clonotype was picked up many times. V gene TRBV19 combines with J gene TRBJ2-7; TRBD1 matches 7 bases. V lost 6 bases to trimming and J lost 3 bases; unmatched junction nucleotides: 14. The CDR3 contains 16 residues. Germline CDR1 and CDR2: LNHDA and SQIVND (reference sequence). The CDR3, as DNA: TGTGCCAGTAGCTCGATCCGGGACAGACCTTACTACGAGCAGTACTTC. This gives the protein CASSSIRDRPYYEQYF. Full variable domain (remainder filled in from reference TRBV19 and TRBJ2-7): DGGITQSPKYLFRKEGQNVTLSCEQNLNHDAMYWYRQDPGQGLRLIYYSQIVNDFQKGDIAEGYSVSREKKESFPLTVTSAQKNPTAFYLCASSSIRDRPYYEQYFGPGTRLTVT.

This clonotype was seen ten or more times. This rearrangement joins TRBV14 to TRBJ2-1, with D perhaps TRBD2 (6 bases). Germline values: CDR1 SGHDN, CDR2 FVKESK. Trimming cost V 2 bases and J 5 bases, with 19 bases left between them. The CDR3 is made up of 17 amino acids. CDR3 protein: CASSQFLHGTFDNEQFF. In DNA, the CDR3 is TGTGCCAGCAGCCAATTTCTGCATGGGACTTTCGACAATGAGCAGTTCTTC.

This clonotype came up a few times. J is TRBJ2-7 and V is TRBV20-1; 8 bases line up with TRBD1. The length of the CDR3 is 17 residues. Trimming took 6 bases from V and 2 from J; bases not matched to a gene: 18. From germline, CDR1 is DFQATT and CDR2 SNEGSKA (reference sequence). As DNA, the CDR3 is TGCAGTGCCGAGCAAGGACAGGGACCTTTTGGGCCCTACGAGCAGTACTTC. As protein: CSAEQGQGPFGPYEQYF.